Listed below are T cell receptor beta chains from one sample, sequenced in a study of a mutant IDH1 vaccine in newly diagnosed glioma. Antigen specificity for these receptors is unknown. The repertoire was sequenced with immunoSEQ multiplex PCR; TCRdb's copy has only in-frame clones and lacks some. The sample consists of approximately 50,000 clones, approximately 80% of them appearing once. The sample was PBMCs, taken from a glioma patient whose treatment included an IDH1 peptide vaccine. Receptors were obtained from a middle-aged woman with glioma. Some clones in this sample may be carry-over from other donors' samples. Both conserved end residues are part of each CDR3. D genes are given only for firm matches. The size of a clone is reported for some rows only, either as once, few or many, or as a class for expanded clones.

size: few; length: 14; V: TRBV5-4; D: NA; CDR3: CASSLARGAREQYF
size: few; length: 14; V: TRBV30; D: NA; CDR3: CAWVRAGMNTEAFF
size: NA; length: 14; V: TRBV10-3; D: NA; CDR3: CAIGSNLLNTEAFF
size: NA; length: 13; V: TRBV7-9; D: NA; CDR3: CAPQANMDQPQHF
size: NA; length: 14; V: TRBV2; D: TRBD1; CDR3: CASSLDRVIDTQYF
size: NA; length: 11; V: TRBV7-2; D: NA; CDR3: CASSLVRGYTF
size: NA; length: 15; V: TRBV5-1; D: NA; CDR3: CASSSQGQLTYEQYF
size: few; length: 15; V: TRBV7-2; D: TRBD1; CDR3: CASSFLATGGTEAFF
size: once; length: 15; V: TRBV6-4; D: TRBD2; CDR3: CASSETSGGSDTQYF
size: NA; length: 12; V: TRBV18; D: NA; CDR3: CASSPVTAEQYF
size: NA; length: 13; V: TRBV5-1; D: NA; CDR3: CASSLDGNQPQHF
size: NA; length: 12; V: TRBV7-9; D: NA; CDR3: CASSLGGREQYF
size: NA; length: 14; V: TRBV6-5; D: TRBD1; CDR3: CASTPTGSVEKLFF
size: NA; length: 14; V: TRBV25-1; D: NA; CDR3: CASTTGPYNSPLHF
size: NA; length: 15; V: TRBV6-5; D: NA; CDR3: CASSPDTFGNQPQHF
size: NA; length: 14; V: TRBV13; D: NA; CDR3: CAGRIQGGTGELFF
size: NA; length: 14; V: TRBV7-2; D: NA; CDR3: CATQQRGYGNTIYF
size: NA; length: 13; V: TRBV4-1; D: NA; CDR3: CASSYVQDNEQFF
size: NA; length: 14; V: TRBV4-3; D: NA; CDR3: CASSQGGPKNIQYF
size: NA; length: 17; V: TRBV4-3; D: TRBD2; CDR3: CASSQETAGVPYNEQFF
size: NA; length: 14; V: TRBV7-3; D: TRBD1; CDR3: CASSSTGNGNTIYF
size: once; length: 14; V: TRBV30; D: TRBD1; CDR3: CAWSGGQGYTEAFF
size: NA; length: 17; V: TRBV10-3; D: TRBD2; CDR3: CAISESETSGDLYEQYF
size: NA; length: 12; V: TRBV19; D: NA; CDR3: CASYRGPDTQYF
size: NA; length: 13; V: TRBV6-1; D: NA; CDR3: CASTWDNGNTIYF
size: few; length: 11; V: TRBV2; D: NA; CDR3: CASSGPGPQHF
size: NA; length: 12; V: TRBV25-1; D: NA; CDR3: CASSEWVDEQYF
size: NA; length: 14; V: TRBV7-3; D: NA; CDR3: CASSLEGRSYEQYF
size: NA; length: 11; V: TRBV6-5; D: NA; CDR3: CASSYQNEQYF
size: NA; length: 15; V: TRBV6-6; D: NA; CDR3: CASSYSSQTPGPQHF
size: NA; length: 11; V: TRBV1; D: NA; CDR3: CTSSRTGQVDF
size: NA; length: 15; V: TRBV15; D: NA; CDR3: CATSRDTTGQNGYTF
size: NA; length: 14; V: TRBV2; D: NA; CDR3: CASIYARSNEKLFF